The text below deals with one T cell receptor (beta chain). As yet, its antigen is unknown. This sample stems from a study of cytomegalovirus exposure and HLA in healthy donors. Study information: About 85 million unique TCRs from HLA-typed donors were held in an early release of data. Broader study findings: For most TCR beta V segments, an earlier analysis put the productive rate at about 87% or about 30% of the time. A later analysis found most CMV-associated TCR beta chains apparently HLA-restricted.

The PCR had 60 Vbeta and 13 Jbeta primers. Sequencing used immunoSEQ multiplex PCR; TCRdb keeps in-frame clones, though not all of them. This sample has fewer than 250,000 clones, with 60% to 80% found just once. These donors counted as nominally healthy when sampled, but unrecorded immune exposures were likely. The germline CDR1 and CDR2 sequences are MNHNS and SASEGT. The J segment lost 4 bases and the V segment lost 5 bases, leaving 3 bases of the junction unmatched. The CDR3 runs to 13 residues. The chain joins TRBV6-1 to TRBJ1-2; 8 nucleotides match TRBD1. The specimen was PBMCs. The sequence was obtained from a woman in her thirties in good health and CMV-seropositive. CDR3 sequence: CASSFDRGYGYTF. CDR3 bases: TGTGCCAGCAGTTTCGACAGGGGCTATGGCTACACCTTC.